The 21 T cell receptor beta chains given below trace back to one sample, sequenced in a study of metastatic and nonmetastatic thyroid tumors. Nobody among the patients had been given any treatment before thyroid surgery. TCRdb reanalyzed the PCR reads with MiXCR. Seen here are about 33,000 clones, approximately 15% observed once, and the top ten hold more than 4%. The specimen sequenced was blood. These receptors were taken from a female donor with papillary thyroid cancer or a benign thyroid nodule (not recorded which). Some clones in this sample may be carry-over from other donors' samples.

In its sample, this clone was seen many times. The rearrangement links TRBV10-3 to TRBJ2-2; tentatively, D is TRBD1 (5 bases). Germline V gives CDR1 ENHRY, CDR2 SYGVKD. This CDR3 region has 17 residues. Trimming took 6 bases from V and 3 from J, leaving 20 bases between them. The CDR3 is CAIRVGEELRDTGELFF. The CDR3 region has the DNA TGTGCCATCAGGGTAGGGGAAGAACTTCGGGACACCGGGGAGCTGTTTTTT.

This clone is a singleton in its sample. The chain links TRBV7-2 to TRBJ2-7; 11 bases match TRBD1. The CDR3 spans 13 residues. Germline V lookup: CDR1 SGHTA, CDR2 FQGNSA. Losses at the gene ends were 6 bases for V and 9 bases for J; bases not matched to a gene: 7. DNA for the CDR3: TGTGCCAGCAGGCCGGACAGGGGGCTCACGCAGTACTTC. Translating it yields CASRPDRGLTQYF.

In its sample, this clone was seen once. The chain links TRBV27 to TRBJ2-1, with 9 positions matching TRBD1. The CDR3 runs 19 residues. CDR1 and CDR2 from the germline V gene are MNHEY and SMNVEV (reference sequence). Trimming took 3 bases from V and 7 from J; bases not matched to a gene: 19. CDR3 region: CASSFSRTGDGGTKNEQFF. CDR3 DNA sequence: TGTGCCAGCAGTTTTTCTAGGACAGGGGACGGCGGGACCAAAAATGAGCAGTTCTTC.

The table lists this clone with many counts. The chain links TRBV20-1 to TRBJ1-2, with D uncertain. The CDR3 runs to 16 residues. V lost 1 base and J lost 8, with 23 bases in between. Germline lookup yields CDR1 DFQATT and CDR2 SNEGSKA (reference sequence). The DNA for the CDR3 is TGCAGTGCTAGAGTCCGCGGAGACCGAGGAACTGTGGGCTACACCTTC. Protein: CSARVRGDRGTVGYTF.

The rearrangement joins TRBV6-1 to TRBJ2-7; a weak D match, TRBD1 (6 bases). Per the germline V gene, CDR1 is MNHNS and CDR2 is SASEGT. V lost 1 base and J 0 bases, leaving 7 bases between the germline ends. The CDR3 has 14 residues. CDR3 protein: CASSEGTDSYEQYF. CDR3 sequence (DNA): TGTGCCAGCAGTGAAGGGACAGACTCCTACGAGCAGTACTTC.

This clone was observed at least ten times. CDR3 region: CASSVDGGQHNEQFF. CDR3 DNA sequence: TGTGCCAGCAGCGTAGACGGGGGCCAACACAATGAGCAGTTCTTC. V and J are TRBV9 and TRBJ2-1; tentatively, D is TRBD1 or TRBD2 (6 bases each). CDR3 size: 15 residues. CDR1 is SGDLS and CDR2 is YYNGEE in the germline V gene. V was pared by 0 bases and J by 5 bases, with 12 bases between.

This clone has more than one count but fewer than ten. The junction and the germline gene differ at one end; a read error may be behind it. This chain connects TRBV12-5 to TRBJ1-6; D might be TRBD1 (6 bases). This CDR3 comprises 16 residues. The germline V gene encodes CDR1 LGHNT and CDR2 FRNRAP. CDR3 DNA: TGTGCTAGTGTTTTGTTAATAGGGGGCTATAATTCACCCCTCCACTTT. It specifies CASVLLIGGYNSPLHF.

There are many counts of this clone. The chain is built from TRBV11-2 and TRBJ2-3, with D perhaps TRBD2 (6 bases). The CDR3 contains 13 residues. In germline, CDR1 is SGHAT, CDR2 FQNNGV. Deletions cut 8 bases from V and 3 bases from J, with 12 bases between. CDR3 coding DNA: TGTGCCAGCGGGGGGTTTGGGACAGATACGCAGTATTTT. Residues: CASGGFGTDTQYF. The full variable domain, rest sourced from reference TRBV11-2 and TRBJ2-3, is EAGVAQSPRYKIIEKRQSVAFWCNPISGHATLYWYQQILGQGPKLLIQFQNNGVVDDSQLPKDRFSAERLKGVDSTLKIQPAKLEDSAVYLCASGGFGTDTQYFGPGTRLTVL.

In this sample, this clone turned up a few times. Possible read error: a much larger clone is one base away. The V and J genes are TRBV5-4 and TRBJ2-5; 9 bases line up with TRBD2. V shed 6 bases and J 1 base; nucleotides not matched to a gene: 4. Germline-derived CDR1 and CDR2 are SGHNT and YYREEE (reference sequence). The CDR3 has 14 amino acids. The CDR3 nucleotides are TGTGCCAGCATGCGGGAGGGTCTCCAAGAGACCCAGTACTTC. This translates into CASMREGLQETQYF.

This clone was seen ten or more times. Other DNA sequences from this sample encode an identical CDR3 as well. The chain has TRBV7-2 and TRBJ2-1; 14 bases map to TRBD2. V trimming: 4 bases; J trimming: 7 bases; junction bases outside the gene matches: 3. The germline V gene has CDR1 SGHTA and CDR2 FQGNSA. The CDR3 contains 15 residues. CDR3 DNA: TGTGCCAGCAGCTCGGGACTAGCGGGGGTTAATGAGCAGTTCTTC. It is translated as CASSSGLAGVNEQFF. Variable domain in full (rest from reference TRBV7-2 and TRBJ2-1): GAGVSQSPSNKVTEKGKDVELRCDPISGHTALYWYRQSLGQGLEFLIYFQGNSAPDKSGLPSDRFSAERTGGSVSTLTIQRTQQEDSAVYLCASSSGLAGVNEQFFGPGTRLTVL.

This clone was seen ten or more times. This chain uses TRBV28 with TRBJ2-3; no firm D call. Germline loops: CDR1 MDHEN, CDR2 SYDVKM. The CDR3 length is 13 residues. The germline V and J ends were trimmed by 2 bases and 8 bases, with 11 bases remaining between them. Here the CDR3 DNA reads TGTGCCAGCAGTTTAACGAGTCTCAGTACGCAGTATTTT. Amino acids: CASSLTSLSTQYF.

At least ten counts were recorded for this clone. The rearrangement joins TRBV10-3 to TRBJ2-3; 8 bases match TRBD1. The germline V gene encodes CDR1 ENHRY and CDR2 SYGVKD. This CDR3 region has 15 residues. J was trimmed by 1 base and V by 2 bases; bases with no gene match: 2. CDR3 DNA: TGTGCCATCAGTGAGCCGGGACAGGGCACAGATACGCAGTATTTT. Protein product: CAISEPGQGTDTQYF.

On this clone: The junction departs from germline at one end; a sequencing error may be responsible. The genes are TRBV6-1 and TRBJ2-5, with a possible D match to TRBD2 (7 bases). The germline V gene encodes CDR1 MNHNS and CDR2 SASEGT. The CDR3 runs to 15 residues. CDR3 DNA sequence: TGTGCCAGTAGTGAAGCTGGGGGGGGGCAAGAGACCAAGTACTTC. It is translated as CASSEAGGGQETKYF.

CDR3 nucleotide sequence: TGTGCCAGCAGTGCGGAGGACGGGGCATCCTATGGCTACACCTTC. This sequence encodes CASSAEDGASYGYTF. The chain combines TRBV6-1 with TRBJ1-2; the D gene is possibly TRBD1 (5 bases). Per the germline V gene, CDR1 is MNHNS and CDR2 is SASEGT. V was pared by 4 bases and J by 4 bases, with 16 bases between. There are 15 residues in the CDR3.

This clone was recorded a few times. A much larger clone differs from this one at a single base, so this may be a read error. This chain links TRBV11-2 with TRBJ2-5, with a possible D match to TRBD2 (5 bases). Germline V lookup: CDR1 SGHAT, CDR2 FQNNGV. The CDR3 contains 15 residues. Here the CDR3 reads CASILSSPGQETQYF. CDR3 nucleotides: TGTGCCAGCATCTTATCCTCTCCGGGGCAAGAGACCCAGTACTTC.

This clone was seen at least ten times. This sequence joins TRBV30 and TRBJ1-6, with D perhaps TRBD1 (5 bases). The germline V gene encodes CDR1 GTSNPN and CDR2 SVGIG (reference sequence). The CDR3 is 16 amino acids. Trimming shortened V by 2 bases and J by 7 bases, and 18 bases separated the two germline ends. The CDR3 region has the DNA TGTGCCTGGAGTAGGACATGGGGAATGCTAAATTCACCCCTCCACTTT. Amino acid sequence: CAWSRTWGMLNSPLHF.

This clone was counted ten times or more. The CDR3 coding sequence is TGTGCCAGCAGCTTAGGTCTGGGAAACAATGAGCAGTTCTTC. It yields the protein CASSLGLGNNEQFF. The chain uses TRBV7-9 and TRBJ2-1, with unresolved D. Deletions cut 1 base from V and 5 bases from J, with 9 bases between. The length of the CDR3 is 14 residues. The germline V gene encodes CDR1 SEHNR and CDR2 FQNEAQ (reference sequence).

This clone was detected only a few times. This sequence may be a read error, since a much larger clone differs from it by one base. The chain joins TRBV28 to TRBJ1-4, with D possibly TRBD1 on 5 matching bases. Germline loops: CDR1 MDHEN, CDR2 SYDVKM. This CDR3 has 13 amino acids. CDR3 sequence reads: CSSSPTANEKLFF. The DNA of the CDR3 is TGTTCCAGCAGCCCGACAGCTAATGAAAAACTGTTTTTT.

The table lists this clone with many counts. The chain uses TRBV11-3 and TRBJ2-1; D gene uncertain. V gave up 1 base and J gave up 5 bases, with 6 bases separating them. The CDR3 runs to 13 residues. The germline V gene has CDR1 SGHNT and CDR2 YENEEA. In DNA, the CDR3 is TGTGCCAGCAGCTTAGGGCTAGACAATGAGCAGTTCTTC. It codes for CASSLGLDNEQFF. Variable domain in full (rest from reference TRBV11-3 and TRBJ2-1): EAGVVQSPRYKIIEKKQPVAFWCNPISGHNTLYWYLQNLGQGPELLIRYENEEAVDDSQLPKDRFSAERLKGVDSTLKIQPAELGDSAVYLCASSLGLDNEQFFGPGTRLTVL.

This clone occurred many times. This chain connects TRBV19 to TRBJ2-4; D might be TRBD1 (6 bases). Trimming stripped 7 bases from V and 8 bases from J, with 15 bases between. Germline V gene data show CDR1 as LNHDA and CDR2 as SQIVND (reference sequence). The CDR3 is 13 amino acids. In nucleotides, the CDR3 is TGTGCCAGTACCAAACAGGGCTCGGACATTCAGTACTTC. Amino acid sequence: CASTKQGSDIQYF.

Many counts were recorded for this clone. V usage is TRBV10-3 and J usage is TRBJ1-1; D perhaps matches TRBD1 (5 bases). The V gene's germline CDR1 is ENHRY and CDR2 SYGVKD. The CDR3 has 13 residues. The ends were cut back, 7 bases at V and 2 bases at J, with 11 bases in the middle. CDR3 DNA: TGTGCCATCAAAAGGGACCCTAACACTGAAGCTTTCTTT. It yields the protein CAIKRDPNTEAFF.